These 25 T cell receptor beta chains were all obtained from the same sample, sequenced in a study of T cells in localized non-small cell lung cancer. Sequencing was performed with immunoSEQ multiplex PCR; in TCRdb, only in-frame clones are kept and a portion is missing. In the table there are some 78,000 clones, about four fifths of which are singletons. The sample in question was peripheral blood, obtained before any cancer treatment. The receptor set was obtained from a man aged 35 to 69 with stage I lung adenocarcinoma.

This clone was recorded once. The CDR3 region has the DNA TGTGCCAGCAGTTCCTCATCCGGGACAGGGGGCGGCTACACCTTC. It encodes CASSSSSGTGGGYTF. The chain uses TRBV28 and TRBJ1-2, with 12 nucleotides matching TRBD1. This CDR3 has 15 amino acids. Per the germline V gene, CDR1 is MDHEN and CDR2 is SYDVKM. Trimming took 4 bases from V and 8 from J; bases not matched to a gene: 8.

This chain links TRBV4-2 with TRBJ2-2; D possibly corresponds to TRBD2 (6 bases). The CDR3 loop spans 14 amino acids. V was shortened by 3 bases and J by 8 bases, with 13 bases between the two germline ends. Per germline, CDR1 LGHNA and CDR2 YNFKEQ. The CDR3 loop reads CASSQIQEGGELFF. The CDR3 region has the DNA TGTGCCAGCAGCCAGATACAGGAGGGAGGGGAGCTGTTTTTT.

The chain uses TRBV5-4 and TRBJ2-1, with TRBD1 identical over 7 bases. The germline V gene has CDR1 SGHNT and CDR2 YYREEE (reference sequence). The CDR3 sequence is 13 residues long. Germline trimming cut 1 base from V and 9 bases from J; bases unmatched to any gene: 4. This chain's CDR3 is CASSLKGAGEQFF. Written as DNA, the CDR3 is TGTGCCAGCAGCTTGAAGGGGGCGGGTGAGCAGTTCTTC.

The V call is TRBV27, the J call TRBJ2-7, with no clear D. Between the trimmed V and J ends, which lost 8 bases and 5 bases, there was a span of 22 bases. The CDR3 loop spans 15 amino acids. Germline V lookup: CDR1 MNHEY, CDR2 SMNVEV (reference sequence). The chain's CDR3 is CASAVGWAKRNEQYF. The CDR3 region has the DNA TGTGCCAGCGCAGTAGGATGGGCTAAGAGAAACGAGCAGTACTTC.

The chain carries TRBV7-8 and TRBJ2-2; D remains unclear. The CDR3 extends over 14 amino acids. The germline V gene has CDR1 SGHVS and CDR2 FQNEAQ. Trimming left V 5 bases short and J 0 bases short, with 7 bases between. CDR3 amino acids: CASSLGTNTGELFF. The CDR3 DNA follows: TGTGCCAGCAGCCTCGGTACGAACACCGGGGAGCTGTTTTTT.

The V call is TRBV2, the J call TRBJ1-2, with D hard to call. Trimming stripped 6 bases from V and 2 bases from J, with 13 bases between. The germline V gene has CDR1 SNHLY and CDR2 FYNNEI. CDR3 length equals 14 residues. CDR3 coding DNA: TGTGCCAGCAGCCAAACCCACAGCAACTATGGCTACACCTTC. This codes for CASSQTHSNYGYTF.

The chain recombines TRBV27 with TRBJ2-3; 7 bases match TRBD1. CDR1 and CDR2 from the germline V gene are MNHEY and SMNVEV (reference sequence). V trimming: 5 bases; J trimming: 4 bases; junction bases outside the gene matches: 9. The CDR3 runs to 15 residues. The CDR3 loop is CASSPIQTGPDTQYF. DNA of the CDR3: TGTGCCAGCAGTCCCATCCAGACAGGGCCAGATACGCAGTATTTT.

The V call is TRBV5-1, the J call TRBJ2-1; D unclear. The V end was cut by 0 bases, the J end by 0 bases, with 16 bases between. Germline CDR1 SGHRS, CDR2 YFSETQ. The CDR3 has 18 residues. The CDR3 sequence: CASSLGVLTVSSYNEQFF. CDR3 in DNA: TGCGCCAGCAGCTTGGGGGTCTTAACGGTAAGCTCCTACAATGAGCAGTTCTTC. The complete variable domain, with remaining parts taken from reference TRBV5-1 and TRBJ2-1, reads KAGVTQTPRYLIKTRGQQVTLSCSPISGHRSVSWYQQTPGQGLQFLFEYFSETQRNKGNFPGRFSGRQFSNSRSEMNVSTLELGDSALYLCASSLGVLTVSSYNEQFFGPGTRLTVL.

The rearrangement links TRBV11-2 to TRBJ2-5; 8 nucleotides agree with TRBD2. Germline V gene lookup returns CDR1 SGHAT and CDR2 FQNNGV. The V and J ends lost 2 bases and 5 bases, in that order; junction bases with no gene match: 7. This CDR3 region has 15 residues. CDR3 sequence (DNA): TGTGCCAGCAGCTTAACCAGCGGGAGTAGTGAGACCCAGTACTTC. This sequence encodes CASSLTSGSSETQYF.

CDR3 loop: CASRAQGMGYEQYF. The DNA for the CDR3 is TGTGCCAGCAGGGCACAGGGGATGGGGTACGAGCAGTACTTC. The gene calls are TRBV2 and TRBJ2-7, with 7 bases fitting TRBD1. CDR3 length: 14 residues. V lost 6 bases, J lost 4 bases, and 9 bases stayed unmatched. Germline V CDR1 and CDR2: SNHLY, FYNNEI.

The J gene is TRBJ1-2, the V gene TRBV7-9; no definite D call. The ends were cut back, 6 bases at V and 4 bases at J, with 18 bases in the middle. Germline loops: CDR1 SEHNR, CDR2 FQNEAQ (reference sequence). This CDR3 has 15 residues. CDR3 coding DNA: TGTGCCAGCAGTTTGAAACCGACTATAGGCTATGGCTACACCTTC. Its protein product is CASSLKPTIGYGYTF.

This clone was counted once. The chain uses TRBV1 and TRBJ1-1. TRBV1 is annotated as a pseudogene. This CDR3 is 17 amino acids long. Written as DNA, the CDR3 is TGCACCAGCAGCCACACGAAAGGACTGTCGATGAACACTGAAGCTTTCTTT. It yields the protein CTSSHTKGLSMNTEAFF.

The gene calls are TRBV19 and TRBJ2-1; no clear D. In germline, CDR1 is LNHDA, CDR2 SQIVND (reference sequence). With 6 bases removed from V and 3 bases from J, the gap between germline ends came to 12 bases. This CDR3 contains 14 residues. The DNA of the CDR3 is TGTGCCAGTAGGGGTCCGACGGTCTACAATGAGCAGTTCTTC. Protein product: CASRGPTVYNEQFF.

This clone has more than one count but fewer than ten. This chain joins TRBV30 and TRBJ1-1, with TRBD1 matching over 7 bases. The V gene end was trimmed by 3 bases and the J gene end by 1 base; junction bases not matched to a gene: 5. This CDR3 comprises 14 residues. Germline CDR1 reads GTSNPN; CDR2 reads SVGIG (reference sequence). The DNA of the CDR3 is TGTGCCTGGAGCGACAGGGCGAAGAACACTGAAGCTTTCTTT. Its protein product is CAWSDRAKNTEAFF.

The V gene is TRBV9, the J gene TRBJ2-1, with D possibly TRBD2 on 6 matching bases. The CDR3 has 15 amino acids. V lost 3 bases, J lost 5 bases, and 15 bases lay in between. Germline CDR1 reads SGDLS; CDR2 reads YYNGEE. CDR3 bases: TGTGCCAGCAGCGCAGCCCCTGGACTAAACAATGAGCAGTTCTTC. Protein sequence: CASSAAPGLNNEQFF.

This rearrangement joins TRBV30 to TRBJ1-6; D gene uncertain. V was trimmed by 1 base and J by 0 bases, leaving 7 bases between them. CDR3 length equals 15 residues. CDR1 GTSNPN and CDR2 SVGIG come from the germline V gene (reference sequence). The CDR3 DNA is TGTGCCTGGAGTGCCCAGAGCTCCTATAATTCACCCCTCCACTTT. Its protein product is CAWSAQSSYNSPLHF.

This clone has just a few counts. This chain joins TRBV6-5 and TRBJ1-4; TRBD1 matches 7 bases. With 0 bases clipped from V and 8 bases from J, the junction kept 6 bases outside the gene matches. This CDR3 is 15 amino acids long. Per germline, CDR1 MNHEY and CDR2 SVGAGI. CDR3 amino acids: CASSYSAGGREKLFF. In DNA, the CDR3 is TGTGCCAGCAGTTACTCTGCAGGGGGGCGGGAAAAACTGTTTTTT.

CDR3 bases: TGTGCCAGCACCCTGGGGGGGACAGGGGGCAGCTACACCTTC. Translating gives CASTLGGTGGSYTF. V gene TRBV6-6 combines with J gene TRBJ1-2, with 12 nucleotides matching TRBD1. J gave up 9 bases and V 7 bases, and 9 bases lay outside the gene matches. This CDR3 comprises 14 residues. Germline CDR1 and CDR2: MNHNY and SVGAGI (reference sequence).

The chain links TRBV10-1 to TRBJ2-5; 7 nucleotides line up with TRBD2. V trimming: 0 bases; J trimming: 5 bases; junction bases outside the gene matches: 6. Germline V CDR1 and CDR2: WNHNN, SYGVQD (reference sequence). CDR3 length: 15 amino acids. The CDR3 reads CASSESRAGSETQYF. CDR3 sequence (DNA): TGCGCCAGCAGTGAGTCAAGAGCGGGATCGGAGACCCAGTACTTC.

This chain uses TRBV6-1 with TRBJ1-5; D not certain. Deletions cut 4 bases from V and 3 bases from J, with 13 bases between. Germline V gives CDR1 MNHNS, CDR2 SASEGT. This CDR3 spans 15 amino acids. The CDR3 loop is CASSADHLPNQPQHF. CDR3 DNA: TGTGCCAGCAGTGCTGATCATCTACCCAATCAGCCCCAGCATTTT.

This sequence joins TRBV13 and TRBJ1-2; D is uncertain. The CDR3 is 13 residues long. V gave up 1 base and J gave up 2 bases, with 5 bases separating them. The germline gives CDR1 PRHDT, CDR2 FYEKMQ (reference sequence). The CDR3 reads CASSLARNYGYTF. Here the CDR3 DNA reads TGTGCCAGCAGCTTAGCCCGGAACTATGGCTACACCTTC.

The gene calls are TRBV7-2 and TRBJ1-1; D gene ambiguous. V lost 4 bases to trimming and J lost 6 bases, with 12 bases between them. The CDR3 runs 13 residues. The germline gives CDR1 SGHTA, CDR2 FQGNSA. DNA for the CDR3: TGTGCCAGCAGCTACTCCCCGGGCGCTGAAGCTTTCTTT. Translating gives CASSYSPGAEAFF.

This rearrangement joins TRBV7-9 to TRBJ2-1; 10 bases agree with TRBD2. With 5 bases clipped from V and 5 bases from J, the junction kept 6 bases outside the gene matches. This CDR3 has 15 amino acids. Germline CDR1 is SEHNR and CDR2 is FQNEAQ (reference sequence). In DNA form, the CDR3 reads TGTGCCAGCAGCGCCGGACTAGCGGATGACAATGAGCAGTTCTTC. Residues: CASSAGLADDNEQFF. The whole variable domain, remainder taken from reference TRBV7-9 and TRBJ2-1, is DTGVSQNPRHKITKRGQNVTFRCDPISEHNRLYWYRQTLGQGPEFLTYFQNEAQLEKSRLLSDRFSAERPKGSFSTLEIQRTEQGDSAMYLCASSAGLADDNEQFFGPGTRLTVL.

V and J are TRBV7-8 and TRBJ1-5; a possible D gene is TRBD1 (5 bases). Germline V gives CDR1 SGHVS, CDR2 FQNEAQ. This CDR3 spans 17 amino acids. With 3 bases removed from V and 5 bases from J, the gap between germline ends came to 20 bases. CDR3 sequence (DNA): TGTGCCAGCAGCTTCGGGAGGGAAAAAGGGGTCGATCAGCCCCAGCATTTT. Protein product: CASSFGREKGVDQPQHF.

This chain links TRBV7-2 with TRBJ1-1; D gene uncertain. Germline V gene sequence: CDR1 SGHTA, CDR2 FQGNSA. Between the trimmed V and J ends, which lost 5 bases and 0 bases, there was a span of 13 bases. The CDR3 extends over 15 amino acids. CDR3 DNA: TGTGCCAGCAGCCCATCACAAATAATGAACACTGAAGCTTTCTTT. Translation: CASSPSQIMNTEAFF.